These 14 T cell receptor beta chains were all obtained from the same sample, sequenced in a study of blood T cell repertoires in COVID-19. This table comes from immunoSEQ multiplex PCR, and its TCRdb copy is limited to in-frame clones, with some not included. The sample records fewer than 300,000 clones, approximately 92% being singletons. The specimen was PBMCs or T cells enriched from blood (not recorded which). The receptors stem from a woman aged 25 to 45 who had recovered from COVID-19.

This chain joins TRBV10-3 and TRBJ2-3; the match to TRBD1 covers 9 bases. The CDR3 is 14 amino acids. Germline assignment: CDR1 ENHRY and CDR2 SYGVKD. The V gene end was trimmed by 5 bases and the J gene end by 1 base; junction bases not matched to a gene: 1. CDR3 amino acids: CAISRDRGTDTQYF. CDR3 sequence (DNA): TGTGCCATCAGTAGGGACAGGGGCACAGATACGCAGTATTTT.

V usage is TRBV23-1 and J usage is TRBJ1-1; D might be TRBD1 (5 bases). TRBV23-1 is an open reading frame, and its role is uncertain. The germline V and J ends were trimmed by 1 base and 0 bases, with 9 bases remaining between them. The CDR3 runs 15 residues. CDR3 residues: CASSQYKGLNTEAFF. Here the CDR3 DNA reads TGCGCCAGCAGTCAATATAAGGGGTTGAACACTGAAGCTTTCTTT.

This sequence joins TRBV15 and TRBJ2-2, with D possibly TRBD2 on 5 matching bases. V lost 0 bases and J lost 5, with 10 bases in between. From germline, CDR1 is LNHNV and CDR2 YYDKDF (reference sequence). This CDR3 contains 15 residues. The CDR3 is CATSRDRGYTGELFF. CDR3 nucleotides: TGTGCCACCAGCAGAGATCGGGGTTATACCGGGGAGCTGTTTTTT.

The V and J genes are TRBV7-2 and TRBJ2-5; 7 positions match TRBD2. The CDR3 extends over 16 amino acids. Germline V CDR1 and CDR2: SGHTA, FQGNSA. Unmatched junction bases numbered 9, after V lost 1 base and J lost 4 bases. The CDR3 coding sequence is TGTGCCAGCAGCTTAGACACTAGCGTTGAGGGAGAGACCCAGTACTTC. Residues: CASSLDTSVEGETQYF.

In DNA form, the CDR3 reads TGTGCCAGCAGCTTATACGGCGGGAGCACAGATACGCAGTATTTT. Translation: CASSLYGGSTDTQYF. The chain joins TRBV7-2 to TRBJ2-3; tentatively, D is TRBD2 (5 bases). CDR3 length: 15 residues. V gave up 2 bases and J gave up 0 bases, with 9 bases separating them. Germline V gene data show CDR1 as SGHTA and CDR2 as FQGNSA.

The rearrangement links TRBV7-6 to TRBJ1-5; D is unclear. V lost 1 base and J lost 1, with 17 bases in between. CDR3 length: 18 residues. CDR1 and CDR2 (germline): SGHVS, FNYEAQ. CDR3 sequence reads: CASSLVPNGHKSNQPQHF. The CDR3 region has the DNA TGTGCCAGCAGCTTAGTACCCAATGGCCACAAGAGCAATCAGCCCCAGCATTTT.

The chain uses TRBV7-9 and TRBJ2-2; D possibly corresponds to TRBD1 (6 bases). The CDR3 consists of 18 residues. V lost 3 bases to trimming and J lost 2 bases, with 19 bases between them. Germline CDR1 SEHNR, CDR2 FQNEAQ (reference sequence). CDR3 amino acids: CASSFQNPGTHNTGELFF. The CDR3 bases are TGTGCCAGCAGCTTTCAAAACCCCGGGACACACAACACCGGGGAGCTGTTTTTT. Full variable domain (missing parts from reference TRBV7-9 and TRBJ2-2): DTGVSQNPRHKITKRGQNVTFRCDPISEHNRLYWYRQTLGQGPEFLTYFQNEAQLEKSRLLSDRFSAERPKGSFSTLEIQRTEQGDSAMYLCASSFQNPGTHNTGELFFGEGSRLTVL.

The gene calls are TRBV3-1 (or the pseudogene TRBV3-2) and TRBJ2-3; no clear D. V lost 0 bases, J lost 8 bases, and 12 bases lay in between. This CDR3 has 14 residues. Germline V lookup: CDR1 LGHDT, CDR2 YNNKEL (reference sequence). CDR3: CASSQDHHSGTQYF. Written as DNA, the CDR3 is TGTGCCAGCAGCCAAGATCATCATAGTGGTACGCAGTATTTT.

This clone was counted once. The chain recombines TRBV5-1 with TRBJ1-1; weak D call: TRBD1 (5 bases). The CDR3 is 16 residues long. V was pared by 0 bases and J by 0 bases, with 12 bases between. Germline CDR1 reads SGHRS; CDR2 reads YFSETQ. CDR3 loop: CASSLGRQHMNTEAFF. The CDR3 DNA follows: TGCGCCAGCAGCTTGGGTAGACAGCACATGAACACTGAAGCTTTCTTT. Filled out from reference TRBV5-1 and TRBJ1-1, the complete variable domain reads KAGVTQTPRYLIKTRGQQVTLSCSPISGHRSVSWYQQTPGQGLQFLFEYFSETQRNKGNFPGRFSGRQFSNSRSEMNVSTLELGDSALYLCASSLGRQHMNTEAFFGQGTRLTVV.

The gene calls are TRBV7-3 and TRBJ2-3; TRBD2 aligns across 8 bases. Per the germline V gene, CDR1 is SGHTA and CDR2 is FQGTGA. The CDR3 length is 15 residues. V was pared by 2 bases and J by 2 bases, with 3 bases of the junction left unmatched. In nucleotides, the CDR3 is TGTGCCAGCAGCTTAGGGACTAGAGACACAGATACGCAGTATTTT. Protein sequence: CASSLGTRDTDTQYF.

V and J are TRBV5-5 and TRBJ1-5; no definite D call. The length of the CDR3 is 15 residues. Germline V gives CDR1 SGHKS, CDR2 YYEKEE (reference sequence). Deletions cut 4 bases from V and 0 bases from J, with 11 bases between. The CDR3 bases are TGTGCCAGCAGCCTATCAGGATATAGCAATCAGCCCCAGCATTTT. This translates into CASSLSGYSNQPQHF.

This chain links TRBV2 with TRBJ1-6, with 8 bases lining up with TRBD1. J was trimmed by 8 bases and V by 6 bases; bases with no gene match: 6. CDR3 length: 14 residues. Germline CDR1 SNHLY, CDR2 FYNNEI. The CDR3, as DNA: TGTGCCAGCAGCCCCCGGACAGGGTATTCACCCCTCCACTTT. It translates to CASSPRTGYSPLHF.

This rearrangement joins TRBV7-2 to TRBJ2-5; D is possibly TRBD1 (6 bases). This CDR3 comprises 13 residues. V was clipped by 3 bases and J by 5 bases, with 10 bases between them. Germline V gene lookup returns CDR1 SGHTA and CDR2 FQGNSA. The CDR3 here is CASSFQGQETQYF. The CDR3 nucleotides read TGTGCCAGCAGCTTCCAGGGGCAGGAGACCCAGTACTTC. Filled out from reference TRBV7-2 and TRBJ2-5, the complete variable domain reads GAGVSQSPSNKVTEKGKDVELRCDPISGHTALYWYRQSLGQGLEFLIYFQGNSAPDKSGLPSDRFSAERTGGSVSTLTIQRTQQEDSAVYLCASSFQGQETQYFGPGTRLLVL.

The table lists this clone with a count of one. The rearrangement uses TRBV14 and TRBJ2-3, with TRBD2 identical over 13 bases. With 6 bases clipped from V and 0 bases from J, the junction kept 6 bases outside the gene matches. Germline CDR1 reads SGHDN; CDR2 reads FVKESK. The CDR3 sequence is 17 residues long. The CDR3 coding sequence is TGTGCCAGCAGTCGGACTAGCGGGAGAACGAGCACAGATACGCAGTATTTT. Translated: CASSRTSGRTSTDTQYF.